This entry lists 32 T cell receptor beta chains sequenced from one sample in a study of regulatory T cells in long-lasting Graves disease. The sample's time point: persistent/refractory GD, antithyroid drugs over 5 years with positive TRAb. PBMC RNA was the source of the TCR library. Combining iRepertoire HTBI primers with Arm-PCR of CDR3 regions, the authors built TCR beta libraries. From the multiplex PCR reads, TCRdb called clonotypes with MiXCR, one entry per CDR3 protein. The data contain 350,000 to 500,000 distinct CDR3 sequences, approximately 22% of them singletons. Source: peripheral blood mononuclear cells (PBMCs), taken when the disease was refractory, from a patient treated with antithyroid drugs. The receptors stem from a female donor with Graves disease.

This clonotype is a singleton in its sample. This chain joins TRBV9 and TRBJ1-1, with 7 bases matching TRBD1. Germline V gives CDR1 SGDLS, CDR2 YYNGEE. This CDR3 is built from 15 residues. The V gene end was trimmed by 0 bases and the J gene end by 7 bases; junction bases not matched to a gene: 9. The CDR3 loop is CASSVAPGTEGEAFF. In DNA, the CDR3 is TGTGCCAGCAGCGTAGCACCCGGGACAGAGGGTGAAGCTTTCTTT.

This clonotype was recorded many times. The genes are TRBV6-2 or TRBV6-3 and TRBJ2-7, with TRBD2 matching over 13 bases. Germline V CDR1 and CDR2: MNHEY, SVGEGT. The length of the CDR3 is 16 residues. V was clipped by 5 bases and J by 1 base; unmatched bases: 5. The CDR3 loop is CASSPGTSGISYEQYF. The CDR3 region has the DNA TGTGCCAGCAGTCCAGGGACTAGCGGGATATCCTACGAGCAGTACTTC.

This clonotype was seen a handful of times. The chain carries TRBV9 and TRBJ1-1; D call uncertain. Germline lookup yields CDR1 SGDLS and CDR2 YYNGEE. Between the trimmed V and J ends, which lost 0 bases and 2 bases, there was a span of 8 bases. This CDR3 is 14 amino acids long. The chain's CDR3 is CASSVAPLNTEAFF. In DNA, the CDR3 is TGTGCCAGCAGCGTAGCTCCGCTCAACACTGAAGCTTTCTTT.

This clonotype was found a few times. The genes are TRBV5-1 and TRBJ2-7; D unclear. This CDR3 spans 14 amino acids. The V end lost 0 bases, the J end lost 0 bases, and 7 bases lay between the germline ends. CDR1 SGHRS and CDR2 YFSETQ come from the germline V gene. CDR3 coding DNA: TGCGCCAGCAGCTTGGACGTAAGCTCCTACGAGCAGTACTTC. It specifies CASSLDVSSYEQYF.

The genes are TRBV5-1 and TRBJ2-5; TRBD1 agrees at 10 bases. Trimming cost V 4 bases and J 5 bases; bases outside gene matches: 8. This CDR3 spans 15 amino acids. CDR1 SGHRS and CDR2 YFSETQ come from the germline V gene. CDR3: CASSTGTGAPETQYF. The CDR3 nucleotides are TGCGCCAGCAGCACGGGGACAGGGGCGCCCGAGACCCAGTACTTC.

The chain recombines TRBV14 with TRBJ2-2; 8 bases map to TRBD2. Germline CDR1 and CDR2: SGHDN and FVKESK. V dropped 0 bases and J dropped 5; count of bases not matched to a gene: 5. The CDR3 consists of 16 residues. CDR3 sequence (DNA): TGTGCCAGCAGCCAAGATTTGAGCGGGAGAACCGGGGAGCTGTTTTTT. Translation: CASSQDLSGRTGELFF.

This clonotype was recorded many times. V and J are TRBV6-1 and TRBJ2-2, with 8 positions matching TRBD2. CDR3 length: 16 residues. The V gene end was trimmed by 6 bases and the J gene end by 0 bases; junction bases not matched to a gene: 6. Per germline, CDR1 MNHNS and CDR2 SASEGT. CDR3 coding DNA: TGTGCCAGCAGGAGAGTAGCGGGAACGAACACCGGGGAGCTGTTTTTT. Protein: CASRRVAGTNTGELFF.

This clonotype was detected a few times. The gene calls are TRBV11-2 and TRBJ2-3; perhaps TRBD1 as D (6 bases). V lost 1 base and J 8 bases, leaving 10 bases between the germline ends. Germline V CDR1 and CDR2: SGHAT, FQNNGV. The CDR3 covers 13 residues. CDR3 DNA sequence: TGTGCCAGCAGCTTAGGCGGCAGGGGTACGCAGTATTTT. The encoded protein is CASSLGGRGTQYF.

This rearrangement joins TRBV2 to TRBJ2-1; no clear D. Trimming stripped 9 bases from V and 8 bases from J, with 14 bases between. From germline, CDR1 is SNHLY and CDR2 FYNNEI. This CDR3 spans 12 amino acids. DNA of the CDR3: TGTGCCAGTGTGGGTCTGCTGCATGAGCAGTTCTTC. Protein product: CASVGLLHEQFF. The full variable domain, in which reference TRBV2 and TRBJ2-1 provide the parts outside the CDR3, is EPEVTQTPSHQVTQMGQEVILRCVPISNHLYFYWYRQILGQKVEFLVSFYNNEISEKSEIFDDQFSVERPDGSNFTLKIRSTKLEDSAMYFCASVGLLHEQFFGPGTRLTVL.

This clonotype has more than one count but fewer than ten. This chain connects TRBV3-1 to TRBJ2-1; TRBD2 might be the D (6 bases). V was trimmed by 5 bases and J by 4 bases, leaving 18 bases between them. Germline CDR1 and CDR2: LGHDT and YNNKEL (reference sequence). This CDR3 contains 16 residues. CDR3 nucleotide sequence: TGTGCCAGCAGCAAGCTGGGCGGGAAAAGTTACAATGAGCAGTTCTTC. Encoded protein: CASSKLGGKSYNEQFF.

The chain uses TRBV14 and TRBJ2-7; TRBD1 aligns across 9 bases. The germline V gene has CDR1 SGHDN and CDR2 FVKESK. The V segment lost 1 base and the J segment 5 bases; nucleotides outside the gene matches: 12. The CDR3 extends over 17 amino acids. The CDR3 is CASSQGRPGQGSHEQYF. As DNA, the CDR3 is TGTGCCAGCAGCCAAGGTCGACCGGGACAGGGTTCCCACGAGCAGTACTTC.

This clonotype was found a few times. The chain carries TRBV20-1 and TRBJ2-5, with 11 nucleotides matching TRBD2. The CDR3 is made up of 17 amino acids. V lost 3 bases, J lost 5 bases, and 14 bases stayed unmatched. In germline, CDR1 is DFQATT, CDR2 SNEGSKA (reference sequence). CDR3 sequence (DNA): TGCAGTGCTAGGACGGGACTAGCGGTGGGGTATAGGGAGACCCAGTACTTC. This sequence encodes CSARTGLAVGYRETQYF.

V gene TRBV5-6 combines with J gene TRBJ2-7; possible D gene TRBD2, 6 bases. V was trimmed by 6 bases and J by 5 bases, leaving 15 bases between them. This CDR3 has 13 amino acids. Germline V gene data show CDR1 as SGHDT and CDR2 as YYEEEE. This chain's CDR3 is CASKSTGGNEQYF. CDR3 nucleotides: TGTGCCAGCAAGTCCACCGGGGGAAACGAGCAGTACTTC.

On this clonotype: A clone one base away is much larger, so this may be a read error. This chain joins TRBV2 and TRBJ1-5, with 8 bases that match TRBD1. CDR1 and CDR2 (germline): SNHLY, FYNNEI. The CDR3 has 14 amino acids. The CDR3 region has the DNA TGTGCCAGCAGTGTACAGGGGGGCAAGCAGCCCCAGCATTTT. The encoded protein is CASSVQGGKQPQHF.

This clonotype was seen ten or more times. DNA for the CDR3: TGTGCCAGCCGGGGACGGAGCTCCTACGAGCAGTACTTC. Translation: CASRGRSSYEQYF. The V gene is TRBV3-1, the J gene TRBJ2-7, with D perhaps TRBD1 or TRBD2 (5 bases each). Trimming removed 8 bases at V and 0 bases at J, with 11 bases between. Germline V gene data show CDR1 as LGHDT and CDR2 as YNNKEL (reference sequence). The CDR3 is 13 residues long.

This chain joins TRBV19 and TRBJ2-7; D possibly corresponds to TRBD1 (6 bases). In germline, CDR1 is LNHDA, CDR2 SQIVND (reference sequence). This CDR3 contains 15 residues. With 6 bases removed from V and 3 bases from J, the gap between germline ends came to 18 bases. The CDR3 region has the DNA TGTGCCAGTAGGACTACTACAGGGTTAGGCTACGAGCAGTACTTC. Residues: CASRTTTGLGYEQYF.

This clonotype was recorded many times. This sequence joins TRBV12-3 or TRBV12-4 and TRBJ1-2, with D maybe TRBD1 (6 bases). The CDR3 spans 15 residues. V was cut by 3 bases and J by 3 bases, with 14 bases left in between. The DNA of the CDR3 is TGTGCCAGCAGTTTTCGGGACACCAGCTACTATGGCTACACCTTC. It is translated as CASSFRDTSYYGYTF.

The chain couples TRBV20-1 to TRBJ2-7; 8 positions agree with TRBD2. The CDR3 has 14 residues. The V segment lost 3 bases and the J segment 4 bases; nucleotides outside the gene matches: 8. Germline loops: CDR1 DFQATT, CDR2 SNEGSKA (reference sequence). The CDR3 protein is CSASMVAGTYEQYF. In DNA, the CDR3 is TGCAGTGCTAGCATGGTAGCGGGAACGTACGAGCAGTACTTC.

In its sample, this clonotype was seen a few times. V gene TRBV20-1 combines with J gene TRBJ1-1; D is undetermined. Between the trimmed V and J ends, which lost 4 bases and 0 bases, there was a span of 18 bases. Germline values: CDR1 DFQATT, CDR2 SNEGSKA (reference sequence). This CDR3 region has 16 residues. CDR3 sequence: CSATPQVRRMNTEAFF. The CDR3 nucleotides read TGCAGTGCTACGCCCCAGGTCAGACGTATGAACACTGAAGCTTTCTTT.

This clonotype was seen at least ten times. V and J are TRBV28 and TRBJ1-5; 10 bases are a match to TRBD1. Germline V gives CDR1 MDHEN, CDR2 SYDVKM. The CDR3 has 15 residues. The V and J ends lost 3 bases and 2 bases, in that order; junction bases with no gene match: 1. In DNA, the CDR3 is TGTGCCAGCAGTTTCGGGACAGGGGGCAATCAGCCCCAGCATTTT. Residues: CASSFGTGGNQPQHF. The variable domain in full, completed from reference TRBV28 and TRBJ1-5, reads DVKVTQSSRYLVKRTGEKVFLECVQDMDHENMFWYRQDPGLGLRLIYFSYDVKMKEKGDIPEGYSVSREKKERFSLILESASTNQTSMYLCASSFGTGGNQPQHFGDGTRLSIL.

This clonotype was detected only a few times. The chain carries TRBV15 and TRBJ2-5; 10 bases agree with TRBD2. The V gene end was trimmed by 1 base and the J gene end by 5 bases; junction bases not matched to a gene: 4. The length of the CDR3 is 15 residues. Looked up from germline, CDR1 is LNHNV and CDR2 is YYDKDF (reference sequence). The CDR3 spells CATSRASGGEETQYF. The CDR3 DNA reads as TGTGCCACCAGCAGAGCCAGCGGGGGGGAGGAGACCCAGTACTTC. Full variable domain (outside the CDR3, taken from reference TRBV15 and TRBJ2-5): DAMVIQNPRYQVTQFGKPVTLSCSQTLNHNVMYWYQQKSSQAPKLLFHYYDKDFNNEADTPDNFQSRRPNTSFCFLDIRSPGLGDTAMYLCATSRASGGEETQYFGPGTRLLVL.

This clonotype showed up many times. The chain employs TRBV12-3 or TRBV12-4 and TRBJ1-1; TRBD1 might be the D (6 bases). This CDR3 has 14 residues. Trimming removed 4 bases at V and 0 bases at J, with 9 bases between. The CDR3 loop is CASSSQGLNTEAFF. The CDR3 coding sequence is TGTGCCAGCAGTTCACAGGGTTTGAACACTGAAGCTTTCTTT.

The chain couples TRBV29-1 to TRBJ1-2; D might be TRBD1 (6 bases). V lost 3 bases, J lost 11 bases, and 16 bases lay in between. The CDR3 consists of 12 residues. The germline V gene encodes CDR1 SQVTM and CDR2 ANQGSEA. The CDR3 DNA reads as TGCAGCGTTGATCTGATCACAGGGAGGTACACCTTC. Translated, it gives CSVDLITGRYTF. Full variable domain (outside the CDR3, taken from reference TRBV29-1 and TRBJ1-2): SAVISQKPSRDICQRGTSLTIQCQVDSQVTMMFWYRQQPGQSLTLIATANQGSEATYESGFVIDKFPISRPNLTFSTLTVSNMSPEDSSIYLCSVDLITGRYTFGSGTRLTVV.

This clonotype was counted many times. The V and J genes are TRBV15 and TRBJ2-7, with D unresolved. The CDR3 consists of 15 residues. Trimming removed 1 base at V and 2 bases at J, with 12 bases between. The germline CDR1 and CDR2 sequences are LNHNV and YYDKDF (reference sequence). As DNA, the CDR3 is TGTGCCACCAGCAGAGGAGCGCCAGTTACCTACGAGCAGTACTTC. Translating it yields CATSRGAPVTYEQYF.

This clonotype was found many times. This chain uses TRBV6-1 with TRBJ2-7; TRBD2 matches at 13 bases. Losses at the gene ends were 6 bases for V and 3 bases for J; bases not matched to a gene: 5. CDR1 and CDR2 from the germline V gene are MNHNS and SASEGT. CDR3 size: 15 residues. CDR3 coding DNA: TGTGCCAGCAGGGGGACTAGCGGGACTATCTACGAGCAGTACTTC. Its protein product is CASRGTSGTIYEQYF.

This clonotype came up a few times. The chain carries TRBV20-1 and TRBJ2-3, with D tentatively TRBD1 or TRBD2 (5 bases each). The CDR3 length is 12 residues. Germline values: CDR1 DFQATT, CDR2 SNEGSKA (reference sequence). V lost 1 base and J lost 5, with 7 bases in between. This CDR3 is CSARGGEDTQYF. As DNA, the CDR3 is TGCAGTGCTAGAGGAGGGGAAGATACGCAGTATTTT.

There are a few counts of this clonotype. The chain combines TRBV7-9 with TRBJ1-1, with D perhaps TRBD1 (5 bases). V was trimmed by 1 base and J by 1 base, leaving 10 bases between them. The CDR3 spans 15 residues. Germline V gene sequence: CDR1 SEHNR, CDR2 FQNEAQ (reference sequence). CDR3 sequence: CASSLGPGPNTEAFF. The CDR3 DNA is TGTGCCAGCAGCTTAGGTCCAGGGCCGAACACTGAAGCTTTCTTT.

J is TRBJ2-7 and V is TRBV4-2, with D possibly being TRBD2 (6 bases). Germline V gives CDR1 LGHNA, CDR2 YNFKEQ. The CDR3 length is 13 residues. V was pared by 7 bases and J by 8 bases, with 18 bases between. CDR3 sequence (DNA): TGTGCCAGCACCCAGGCGGGACTTCAGAAGCAGTACTTC. Translated, it gives CASTQAGLQKQYF.

This clonotype was observed many times. The V and J genes are TRBV12-3 or TRBV12-4 and TRBJ1-2; TRBD1 matches 9 bases. CDR3 length: 18 amino acids. Unmatched junction bases numbered 13, after V lost 3 bases and J lost 2 bases. CDR3 region: CASSFNSRETGGNYGYTF. In nucleotides, the CDR3 is TGTGCCAGCAGTTTTAACTCCCGGGAGACAGGGGGGAACTATGGCTACACCTTC.

V gene TRBV4-1 combines with J gene TRBJ2-7; D ambiguous. Between the trimmed V and J ends, which lost 4 bases and 1 base, there was a span of 11 bases. Germline V CDR1 and CDR2: MGHRA, YSYEKL. This CDR3 has 14 amino acids. CDR3 region: CASSLHVGSYEQYF. CDR3 sequence (DNA): TGCGCCAGCAGCCTTCATGTTGGGTCCTACGAGCAGTACTTC.

The chain couples TRBV9 to TRBJ1-2; tentative D call: TRBD1 (6 bases). Between the trimmed V and J ends, which lost 0 bases and 1 base, there was a span of 13 bases. The CDR3 is made up of 16 amino acids. CDR1 is SGDLS, CDR2 YYNGEE, per germline. The CDR3 DNA is TGTGCCAGCAGCGTAGCTACGACAGGAGTTAACTATGGCTACACCTTC. This encodes CASSVATTGVNYGYTF.

The V call is TRBV18, the J call TRBJ2-5, with D unresolved. The CDR3 totals 14 residues. Trimming removed 3 bases at V and 5 bases at J, with 13 bases between. CDR1 is KGHSH, CDR2 LQKENI, per germline. The CDR3 here is CASSPTVSWETQYF. In nucleotides, the CDR3 is TGTGCCAGCTCACCTACAGTCTCATGGGAGACCCAGTACTTC.